The 13 T cell receptor beta chains in this list originate from one sample, sequenced in a study of OX40 agonist ivuxolimab in advanced cancers. Sequencing was performed with immunoSEQ multiplex PCR; in TCRdb, only in-frame clones are kept and a portion is missing. The repertoire holds more than 90,000 clones, 70% to 85% seen once, with approximately 5% in the top ten. The sequenced sample was CD4+ or CD8+ T cells sorted from blood, obtained in a trial of the OX40 agonist ivuxolimab. The receptors originated from an adult with an advanced solid tumor such as melanoma, head and neck, liver or kidney cancer.

The chain combines TRBV5-1 with TRBJ2-7, with 7 bases fitting TRBD2. The junction had 2 bases not matched to a gene; V was cut back by 1 base and J by 1 base. The germline gives CDR1 SGHRS, CDR2 YFSETQ. The CDR3 extends over 14 amino acids. CDR3 nucleotides: TGCGCCAGCAGCTTGCCTAGCGGATCCTACGAGCAGTACTTC. Translating gives CASSLPSGSYEQYF.

The chain carries TRBV2 and TRBJ2-5; D perhaps matches TRBD2 (6 bases). Germline loops: CDR1 SNHLY, CDR2 FYNNEI. The length of the CDR3 is 14 residues. Between the trimmed V and J ends, which lost 5 bases and 0 bases, there was a span of 10 bases. The CDR3 here is CASSPRDYQETQYF. CDR3 DNA: TGTGCCAGCAGTCCCCGGGACTACCAAGAGACCCAGTACTTC.

The rearrangement uses TRBV9 and TRBJ2-2; D uncertain. Germline lookup yields CDR1 SGDLS and CDR2 YYNGEE. V lost 0 bases to trimming and J lost 7 bases, with 1 base between them. CDR3 length: 11 amino acids. CDR3 region: CASSVGGELFF. The CDR3 DNA reads TGTGCCAGCAGCGTAGGCGGGGAGCTGTTTTTT.

V usage is TRBV7-2 and J usage is TRBJ1-2; no clear D gene. Germline-derived CDR1 and CDR2 are SGHTA and FQGNSA. The CDR3 is 16 residues long. Deletions cut 1 base from V and 6 bases from J, with 18 bases between. In DNA form, the CDR3 reads TGTGCCAGCAGCTTAGGGGGAGTGGGCTGGCGCAATGGCTACACCTTC. It encodes CASSLGGVGWRNGYTF.

The rearrangement links TRBV29-1 to TRBJ2-7; D remains ambiguous. CDR1 and CDR2 (germline): SQVTM, ANQGSEA. The CDR3 length is 11 residues. Trimming took off 1 base at V and 0 bases at J, with 1 base between the two ends. The CDR3 sequence is CSVEASYEQYF. In nucleotides, the CDR3 is TGCAGCGTTGAAGCCTCCTACGAGCAGTACTTC.

This chain links TRBV7-2 with TRBJ1-1; no clear D. The CDR3 is 14 residues long. Germline lookup yields CDR1 SGHTA and CDR2 FQGNSA. V lost 2 bases, J lost 0 bases, and 7 bases lay in between. This chain's CDR3 is CASSLYSMNTEAFF. For the CDR3, the DNA is TGTGCCAGCAGCTTATACAGTATGAACACTGAAGCTTTCTTT.

The chain recombines TRBV5-1 with TRBJ1-1; D ambiguous. V was trimmed by 4 bases and J by 5 bases, leaving 15 bases between them. Germline values: CDR1 SGHRS, CDR2 YFSETQ. CDR3 length equals 14 residues. The DNA for the CDR3 is TGCGCCAGCAGCCCTTACACCTCGGGTACTGAAGCTTTCTTT. Its translation is CASSPYTSGTEAFF. Drawing the rest from reference TRBV5-1 and TRBJ1-1, the complete variable domain is KAGVTQTPRYLIKTRGQQVTLSCSPISGHRSVSWYQQTPGQGLQFLFEYFSETQRNKGNFPGRFSGRQFSNSRSEMNVSTLELGDSALYLCASSPYTSGTEAFFGQGTRLTVV.

CDR3 loop: CASSLATAQETQYF. The CDR3 DNA follows: TGTGCCAGCAGCTTGGCCACCGCGCAAGAGACCCAGTACTTC. The chain combines TRBV11-2 with TRBJ2-5; no definite D call. Germline V gene data show CDR1 as SGHAT and CDR2 as FQNNGV. The length of the CDR3 is 14 residues. The ends were cut back, 3 bases at V and 2 bases at J, with 10 bases in the middle.

The chain employs TRBV5-4 and TRBJ2-1, with a tentative D call TRBD2 (6 bases). V was pared by 0 bases and J by 8 bases, with 15 bases between. CDR3 length equals 15 residues. CDR1 SGHNT and CDR2 YYREEE come from the germline V gene (reference sequence). CDR3 amino acids: CASSLGRRDRDEQFF. Written as DNA, the CDR3 is TGTGCCAGCAGCTTGGGGCGGAGGGACCGGGATGAGCAGTTCTTC.

This clone was detected only once. V is TRBV10-3 and J is TRBJ2-1; no clear D gene. V was cut by 4 bases and J by 3 bases, with 4 bases left in between. The CDR3 extends over 12 amino acids. CDR1 and CDR2 from the germline V gene are ENHRY and SYGVKD. CDR3 coding DNA: TGTGCCATCAGTGGGGGCTACAATGAGCAGTTCTTC. Its protein product is CAISGGYNEQFF.

The chain recombines TRBV11-2 with TRBJ2-5, with 14 bases lining up with TRBD2. Germline V CDR1 and CDR2: SGHAT, FQNNGV. The CDR3 has 16 residues. Trimming removed 4 bases from V and 5 bases from J; junction bases left unmatched: 6. This chain's CDR3 is CASSSVTSGRVETQYF. The CDR3 DNA sequence: TGTGCCAGCAGCTCTGTGACTAGCGGGAGGGTGGAGACCCAGTACTTC.

This CDR3 reads CASSQTGLVETQYF. The CDR3, as DNA: TGCGCCAGCAGCCAGACAGGGTTGGTAGAGACCCAGTACTTC. The gene calls are TRBV4-1 and TRBJ2-5; 7 nucleotides agree with TRBD1. Trimming removed 3 bases from V and 4 bases from J; junction bases left unmatched: 5. This CDR3 has 14 amino acids. Germline CDR1 MGHRA, CDR2 YSYEKL.

This clone came up a few times. The chain is built from TRBV4-2 and TRBJ1-5; TRBD1 matches 10 bases. J gave up 4 bases and V 4 bases, and 4 bases lay outside the gene matches. There are 15 residues in the CDR3. Germline CDR1 reads LGHNA; CDR2 reads YNFKEQ. CDR3: CASSRGTGENQPQHF. The DNA for the CDR3 is TGTGCCAGCAGCCGAGGGACAGGGGAGAATCAGCCCCAGCATTTT.